This TCR beta chain is drawn from a study of cytomegalovirus exposure and HLA in healthy donors. Study-wide results and caveats: The sole available immune exposure information was CMV serostatus.

The CDR3 contains 14 residues. Looked up from germline, CDR1 is SGHTA and CDR2 is FQGTGA. V was trimmed by 5 bases and J by 1 base, leaving 8 bases between them. Primers included in the PCR were 60 Vbeta and 13 Jbeta primers. Generated by immunoSEQ multiplex PCR, the TCRdb table keeps only in-frame clones and is missing some. This sample's table has about 110,000 clones. A word on this clone: No antigen is known for it.

Sequencing was performed on PBMCs. The receptor's source is a man aged 40-49 years in good health and CMV-seropositive. The chain joins TRBV7-3 to TRBJ2-2; D is undetermined. The CDR3 spells CASSPQKNTGELFF. DNA for the CDR3: TGTGCCAGCAGCCCCCAGAAGAACACCGGGGAGCTGTTTTTT.